This record concerns one T cell receptor (beta chain) sequence. The CDR3 has 15 amino acids. Per germline, CDR1 KGHDR and CDR2 SFDVKD. These data belong to a study of T cells expressing NK-cell markers. What made the TCR beta cDNA was 5'RACE template switching with UMIs. With the 5' RACE reads reprocessed, TCRdb shows one record per CDR3 protein and no DNA. This sample's clone table lists 150,000 to 180,000 distinct CDR3 sequences. Specimen: blood T cells: a sorted CD56 or NKG2C T cell subset, CD4+ or CD8+ T cells, or bulk PBMC T cells (not recorded which). The chain joins TRBV24-1 to TRBJ2-7; TCRdb picks TRBD2, but there is no DNA to check that call. The TCR originated in a woman aged 50 to 60 in good health. The CDR3: CATSDQRGTSYEQYF.